Following are 16 T cell receptor beta chains from one sample sequenced in a study of OX40 agonist ivuxolimab in advanced cancers. Using immunoSEQ multiplex PCR, the repertoire was profiled, and TCRdb retains in-frame clones only, with some absent. The repertoire holds about 48,000 clones, with around 90% as singletons. Sequences were derived from CD4+ or CD8+ T cells sorted from blood, sampled in a trial of the OX40 agonist ivuxolimab. Source of these receptors: an adult with an advanced solid tumor such as melanoma, head and neck, liver or kidney cancer.

The chain employs TRBV9 and TRBJ1-2, with D tentatively TRBD1 (5 bases). V was cut by 3 bases and J by 1 base, with 19 bases left in between. Germline values: CDR1 SGDLS, CDR2 YYNGEE. The CDR3 has 17 amino acids. The CDR3, as DNA: TGTGCCAGCAGCGCAGGCAGCGTTGTACAGGATAACTATGGCTACACCTTC. Residues: CASSAGSVVQDNYGYTF.

The genes are TRBV13 and TRBJ1-4; 12 positions agree with TRBD1. CDR1 is PRHDT and CDR2 is FYEKMQ in the germline V gene (reference sequence). The CDR3 is 18 residues long. The V segment lost 7 bases and the J segment 1 base; nucleotides outside the gene matches: 10. CDR3 region: CASNRDRGLEGTNEKLFF. The CDR3 nucleotides are TGTGCCAGCAACCGGGACAGGGGGCTAGAGGGAACTAATGAAAAACTGTTTTTT.

The V call is TRBV6-6, the J call TRBJ1-4; perhaps TRBD1 as D (5 bases). V was clipped by 6 bases and J by 8 bases, with 22 bases between them. This CDR3 region has 16 residues. Per germline, CDR1 MNHNY and CDR2 SVGAGI (reference sequence). The CDR3: CASSRSGGKNGEKLFF. The CDR3 coding sequence is TGTGCCAGCAGCCGGTCCGGGGGGAAGAATGGCGAAAAACTGTTTTTT.

The chain combines TRBV9 with TRBJ1-2; TRBD1 matches at 9 bases. The CDR3 has 15 residues. Germline lookup yields CDR1 SGDLS and CDR2 YYNGEE. J gave up 4 bases and V 3 bases, and 7 bases lay outside the gene matches. For the CDR3, the DNA is TGTGCCAGCAGCGAAGGACAGGGGCCTCTCTATGGCTACACCTTC. It translates to CASSEGQGPLYGYTF. Full variable domain (missing parts from reference TRBV9 and TRBJ1-2): DSGVTQTPKHLITATGQRVTLRCSPRSGDLSVYWYQQSLDQGLQFLIQYYNGEERAKGNILERFSAQQFPDLHSELNLSSLELGDSALYFCASSEGQGPLYGYTFGSGTRLTVV.

This clone was observed a single time. Its ends do not fully match the called genes, so a read error is possible. The chain links TRBV7-9 to TRBJ1-1; D is undetermined. Per the germline V gene, CDR1 is SEHNR and CDR2 is FQNEAQ (reference sequence). The CDR3 extends over 13 amino acids. This CDR3 reads CASSLWENAEAFF. The CDR3, as DNA: TGTGCCAGCAGCTTATGGGAGAACGCTGAAGCTTTCTTT.

The chain combines TRBV6-6 with TRBJ2-5; 9 nucleotides agree with TRBD1. V was clipped by 5 bases and J by 3 bases; unmatched bases: 4. The CDR3 contains 14 residues. Germline CDR1 and CDR2: MNHNY and SVGAGI (reference sequence). DNA of the CDR3: TGTGCCAGCAGTAGACAGGGGGATGAAGAGACCCAGTACTTC. Its translation is CASSRQGDEETQYF.

The chain recombines TRBV11-2 with TRBJ2-5; D uncertain. The germline V gene has CDR1 SGHAT and CDR2 FQNNGV. V dropped 1 base and J dropped 5 bases, with 14 bases sitting between them. This CDR3 has 15 amino acids. The CDR3 DNA is TGTGCCAGCAGCTTAGTGCCGCCTATTGGGGAGACCCAGTACTTC. Translating gives CASSLVPPIGETQYF.

V is TRBV7-2 and J is TRBJ1-2; 7 bases are a match to TRBD1. The CDR3 runs to 15 residues. Germline CDR1 SGHTA, CDR2 FQGNSA. V shed 5 bases, J shed 7 bases, and the junction held 13 bases outside the gene matches. The CDR3 protein is CASSLSLTGAIGYTF. The CDR3 DNA follows: TGTGCCAGCAGCCTTAGTTTAACAGGGGCGATTGGCTACACCTTC.

A note on this clone: Other DNA sequences of this sample code for an identical CDR3. The chain has TRBV13 and TRBJ1-6; TRBD1 agrees at 7 bases. The germline CDR1 and CDR2 sequences are PRHDT and FYEKMQ (reference sequence). V lost 5 bases, J lost 7 bases, and 8 bases stayed unmatched. The CDR3 runs to 15 residues. The CDR3: CASSPAGQINSPLHF. For the CDR3, the DNA is TGTGCCAGCAGCCCTGCGGGACAGATAAATTCACCCCTCCACTTT.

V is TRBV7-6 and J is TRBJ1-1; D is unclear. The CDR3 length is 13 residues. Per the germline V gene, CDR1 is SGHVS and CDR2 is FNYEAQ. The V end was cut by 5 bases, the J end by 5 bases, with 12 bases between. The CDR3 DNA reads as TGTGCCAGCAGCCTTAACATCGGGACTGAAGCTTTCTTT. This translates into CASSLNIGTEAFF.

This clone was counted only a few times. V gene TRBV18 combines with J gene TRBJ1-2, with D unresolved. The CDR3 runs 14 residues. The V end was cut by 7 bases, the J end by 10 bases, with 22 bases between. The germline V gene encodes CDR1 KGHSH and CDR2 LQKENI. DNA of the CDR3: TGTGCCAGCTTCGGAATGGCAGACGGGCTTGACTACACCTTC. Protein: CASFGMADGLDYTF.

This sequence joins TRBV7-9 and TRBJ2-7; 8 bases map to TRBD1. CDR3 length equals 16 residues. Germline V gives CDR1 SEHNR, CDR2 FQNEAQ (reference sequence). V lost 4 bases and J lost 3; bases outside the gene matches: 11. Here the CDR3 DNA reads TGTGCCAGCAGCTCAAGCCTCAACAGGGGGAGCTACGAGCAGTACGTC. Its translation: CASSSSLNRGSYEQYV.

The V and J genes are TRBV30 and TRBJ2-4; 7 positions agree with TRBD2. V was clipped by 8 bases and J by 8 bases; unmatched bases: 3. The CDR3 sequence is 10 residues long. In germline, CDR1 is GTSNPN, CDR2 SVGIG (reference sequence). The CDR3 sequence: CAGGGDIQYF. The CDR3 DNA follows: TGTGCCGGTGGGGGGGACATTCAGTACTTC.

This sequence joins TRBV19 and TRBJ1-1; D is perhaps TRBD1 (6 bases). V was clipped by 9 bases and J by 4 bases, with 18 bases between them. This CDR3 region has 14 residues. Germline V gene sequence: CDR1 LNHDA, CDR2 SQIVND (reference sequence). As DNA, the CDR3 is TGTGCCAGCCACCACGGGGGGGCCGCCACTGAAGCTTTCTTT. This translates into CASHHGGAATEAFF.

This clone was counted a single time. This sequence joins TRBV7-8 and TRBJ1-1; D is perhaps TRBD1 (5 bases). The germline V gene encodes CDR1 SGHVS and CDR2 FQNEAQ. The CDR3 length is 15 residues. Deletions cut 1 base from V and 1 base from J, with 10 bases between. CDR3 amino acids: CASSLDLGENTEAFF. In DNA form, the CDR3 reads TGTGCCAGCAGCTTAGATCTGGGGGAGAACACTGAAGCTTTCTTT.

As regards this clone: The junction shows a germline mismatch at one end, possibly a read error. V usage is TRBV5-1 and J usage is TRBJ2-1; 8 bases map to TRBD2. CDR3 size: 16 residues. The V gene's germline CDR1 is SGHRS and CDR2 YFSETQ. The CDR3 reads CARSLAGGAIYNEQFF. Here the CDR3 DNA reads TGCGCCCGCAGCTTGGCCGGGGGGGCAATATACAATGAGCAGTTCTTC.